This TCR beta chain comes out of a study of blood T cells in healthy people across ages. Study-level results: When set beside aged donors, long-lived donors presented more naive CD4+ cells and higher diversity.

Primed by a sample-barcoded 5' primer and a J-beta primer mix, a second PCR proceeded for 7 to 11 cycles. MiXCR, run by TCRdb on the 5' RACE reads, gives a single entry per CDR3 protein. The table lists almost 550,000 distinct CDR3 sequences, approximately 25% of them singletons. There were healthy Caucasian individuals from Russia, aged 6 to 90, serving as donors. This clonotype was observed many times. The antigen remains unidentified. With 4 bases removed from V and 2 bases from J, the gap between germline ends came to 11 bases. The CDR3 runs 14 residues. Another study also made use of these data, one on T cells of mothers and their children.

The V call is TRBV12-3 or TRBV12-4, the J call TRBJ1-1, with D perhaps matching TRBD1 (6 bases). This receptor was obtained from a boy aged 10-17 years in good health. Sequencing was carried out using blood. As DNA, the CDR3 is TGTGCCAGCAGTTCCGGGACACCAAACACTGAAGCTTTCTTT. Its protein product is CASSSGTPNTEAFF.